The present entry profiles one T cell receptor (beta chain) with its context. Its target is not known. The sample belongs to a study of monozygotic twins with inflammatory bowel disease. Study conclusions and caveats: IBD-affected twins scored below their healthy co-twins in TCRbeta diversity (inverse Simpson).

This CDR3 is 16 amino acids long. Germline CDR1 and CDR2: SQVTM and ANQGSEA. Two nested PCRs, run for approximately 17 and 9 cycles, were applied to TCRalpha and TCRbeta cDNA. TCRdb re-analyzed the 5' RACE reads; it lists each CDR3 protein once, without DNA. Its listing shows 110,000 to 150,000 distinct CDR3 sequences. Sequenced sample: blood. This chain connects TRBV29-1 to TRBJ2-7; TCRdb picks TRBD2, but there is no DNA to check that call. The sequence was collected from a human donor with ulcerative colitis or Crohn's disease, or a healthy co-twin of an affected twin (not recorded which). The CDR3 region is CSVNTPRTLGSYEQYF.